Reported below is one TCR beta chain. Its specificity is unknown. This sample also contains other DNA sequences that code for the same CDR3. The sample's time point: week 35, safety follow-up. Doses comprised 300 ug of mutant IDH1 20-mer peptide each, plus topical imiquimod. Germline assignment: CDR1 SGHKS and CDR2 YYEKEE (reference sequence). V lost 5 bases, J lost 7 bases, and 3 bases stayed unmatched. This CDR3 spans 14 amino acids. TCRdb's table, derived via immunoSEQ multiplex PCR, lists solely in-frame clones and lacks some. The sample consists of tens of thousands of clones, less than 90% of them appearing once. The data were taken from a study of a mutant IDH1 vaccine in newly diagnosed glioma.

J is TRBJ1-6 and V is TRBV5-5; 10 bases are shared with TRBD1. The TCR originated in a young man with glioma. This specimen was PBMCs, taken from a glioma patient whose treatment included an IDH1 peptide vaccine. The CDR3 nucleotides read TGTGCCAGCAGTTCGGACAGGGGGAATTCACCCCTCCACTTT. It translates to CASSSDRGNSPLHF. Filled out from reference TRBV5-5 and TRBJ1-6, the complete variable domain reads DAGVTQSPTHLIKTRGQQVTLRCSPISGHKSVSWYQQVLGQGPQFIFQYYEKEERGRGNFPDRFSARQFPNYSSELNVNALLLGDSALYLCASSSDRGNSPLHFGNGTRLTVT.